This T cell receptor beta chain originates from a study of blood T cell repertoires in COVID-19. Across the study: Samples taken during acute and convalescent COVID-19 were collected in the United States, Italy and Spain. T cells, B-cell-depleted T cells, or PBMCs provided the cDNA or gDNA that served as material.

Those enrolled in Seattle joined during active infection and were followed longitudinally afterward. Authors' analysis steps: Amplification with reference gene primers provided the estimates of nucleated cell counts. Clones were sequenced by immunoSEQ multiplex PCR, and TCRdb holds only the in-frame ones, with some missing. Clone size and V and J calls were adopted from that table, with D and trimming inferred from the DNA. The sample lists around 370,000 clones; 88% were seen once. The V segment lost 8 bases and the J segment 2 bases; nucleotides outside the gene matches: 9. The CDR3 is made up of 14 amino acids. Per the germline V gene, CDR1 is SQVTM and CDR2 is ANQGSEA.

The sequence was obtained from an older woman with COVID-19, enrolled during active disease. Sequenced: peripheral blood. The chain carries TRBV29-1 and TRBJ1-1; 9 bases map to TRBD1. CDR3 in amino acids: CSSTGGSPNTEAFF. In nucleotides, the CDR3 is TGCAGCTCTACAGGGGGCTCACCCAACACTGAAGCTTTCTTT.